This T cell receptor beta chain was retrieved from a study of blood T cell repertoires in COVID-19 (dated by TCRdb to about 2020). In terms of the full investigation: Samples covering the acute and convalescent phases of COVID-19 were provided by collaborators in the United States, Italy and Spain. The prospective study material was composed of cDNA or gDNA derived from T cells, B-cell-depleted T cells, or PBMCs. Subjects who had been exposed to COVID-19, were actively infected with it, or had recovered from it provided the deeply sampled blood TCRbeta repertoires that made up the dataset. The repertoires were released in a freely available public database meant as a resource for research on the immune response to SARS-CoV-2. The samples were drawn from two sources: the first 160 participants of the ongoing ImmuneRACE study, and 1,254 subjects contributed by 6 global collaborators. The sample metadata nearly always contained a de-identified subject ID, COVID-19 status, age in years and sex. HLA class I and class II types, where available, came from metadata supplied by the sample provider rather than from assay-based typing. Paper-wide results and their limitations: The amount of clinical and demographic metadata varied by source and participant and was provided uncurated.

Whole blood was collected in K2EDTA tubes by collaborating institutions according to the institutions' own protocols. For TCRbeta analysis, collaborator samples were shipped as frozen whole blood, as isolated PBMCs, or as DNA extracted from either sample type. TCRbeta CDR3 regions were amplified from genomic DNA using the immunoSEQ Assay, a bias-controlled multiplex PCR. Processing in the source paper ran as follows. Within the assay, amplification of reference gene primers was used to estimate how many nucleated cells each sample contained. To quantify the absolute abundance of each unique TCRbeta CDR3 rearrangement, sequence reads were collapsed and filtered. For each sample, productive Simpson clonality was calculated as the square root of Simpson's diversity index over productive rearrangements. TCRdb's version of the immuneACCESS table is confined to in-frame rearrangements and falls short of the full clone set. An unresolved V gene accounts for under half of the shortfall where checked; the remainder is of unknown origin. V, J and clone size derive from that table, while D and trimming were established from the DNA sequence. The sample includes about 100,000 clones, with about 79% observed a single time. The ten largest clonotypes hold 3% to 4% of the sample.

CDR1 and CDR2 (ENHRY, SYGVKD) derive from the germline V gene. The CDR3 goes from the cysteine to the phenylalanine over 15 residues. The retained sequence is limited to the CDR3, 45 bases, with the frame set at the first base. V is trimmed back by 7 bases and J by 0 bases, and the junction contains 5 bases that no gene match accounts for. A note on this clone: What this receptor recognizes is not known. Base-call qualities are not available, and no considerably larger clone is one nucleotide away.

The sequence is built from TRBV10-3 and TRBJ2-1; the central 8 bases match TRBD2. The receptor was isolated from an elderly woman with active or convalescent COVID-19. The sample was peripheral blood. CDR3 region: CAITPGTSSYNEQFF. The DNA sequence is TGTGCCATCACCCCAGGGACTAGCTCCTACAATGAGCAGTTCTTC.